A single sample gave rise to the 11 T cell receptor beta chains below, sequenced in a study of T cells in women clearing cervical HPV infection. The method was immunoSEQ multiplex PCR; TCRdb's version includes in-frame clones alone and lacks a portion of them. The listing records roughly 36,000 clones. The sequencing input was blood buffy coat. The source of these receptors is a woman aged 18 to 75 with a cervical HPV16 infection that either progressed to CIN3+ or cleared (not recorded which).

As regards this clone: The CDR3 end lies 3 residues beyond the end of the read and is filled in from the germline J gene. The V and J genes are TRBV11-2 and TRBJ1-5; D call uncertain. CDR1 is SGHAT and CDR2 is FQNNGV in the germline V gene. This CDR3 has 13 residues. V was pared by 5 bases and J by 5 bases, with 10 bases between. The CDR3 DNA, read in part, is TGTGCCAGCAGCCCCTATCGGGATCAGCCC. It is translated as CASSPYRDQP. The CDR3 in full is CASSPYRDQPQHF.

On this clone: The CDR3 end lies 3 residues beyond the end of the read and is filled in from the germline J gene. The rearrangement joins TRBV20-1 to TRBJ2-2; D possibly corresponds to TRBD2 (5 bases). Germline assignment: CDR1 DFQATT and CDR2 SNEGSKA (reference sequence). The CDR3 length is 14 residues. The V end lost 6 bases, the J end lost 6 bases, and 17 bases lay between the germline ends. CDR3 DNA, as far as it was read: TGCAGTGCCCAGCGGTCAGAGGGTGCCGGGGAG. Translation gives CSAQRSEGAGE. The entire CDR3 protein reads CSAQRSEGAGELFF.

On this clone: The read comes to an end 3 residues before the CDR3 does, leaving the germline J gene to fill in the end. The V and J genes are TRBV10-3 and TRBJ2-7, with 7 bases matching TRBD2. Germline V gene sequence: CDR1 ENHRY, CDR2 SYGVKD. With 3 bases clipped from V and 1 base from J, the junction kept 0 bases outside the gene matches. The CDR3 totals 13 residues. CDR3 region: CAISEAGSYEQYF. CDR3 bases read: TGTGCCATCAGTGAAGCGGGATCCTACGAG.

As for this clone: Coverage ceases 3 residues before the CDR3 finishes, and the germline J gene fills in the end. V and J are TRBV19 and TRBJ1-5; D uncertain. This CDR3 comprises 16 residues. V was trimmed by 1 base and J by 0 bases, leaving 10 bases between them. The germline V gene has CDR1 LNHDA and CDR2 SQIVND (reference sequence). The covered CDR3 bases are TGTGCCAGTAGTATAGTTGGCAGGTCTAGCAATCAGCCC. Amino acid sequence: CASSIVGRSSNQP. The entire CDR3 reads CASSIVGRSSNQPQHF. Full variable domain (missing parts from reference TRBV19 and TRBJ1-5): DGGITQSPKYLFRKEGQNVTLSCEQNLNHDAMYWYRQDPGQGLRLIYYSQIVNDFQKGDIAEGYSVSREKKESFPLTVTSAQKNPTAFYLCASSIVGRSSNQPQHFGDGTRLSIL.

Concerning this clone itself: With the read ending 3 residues before the CDR3 end, the germline J gene is used to fill in that end. The V gene is TRBV19, the J gene TRBJ2-2; TRBD2 matches 10 bases. Germline V gives CDR1 LNHDA, CDR2 SQIVND (reference sequence). The V and J ends lost 4 bases and 3 bases, in that order; junction bases with no gene match: 8. The CDR3 covers 17 residues. CDR3 sequence reads: CASSSPSGSRDTGELFF. The CDR3 DNA, read in part, is TGTGCCAGTAGTAGTCCTAGCGGGAGTAGGGACACCGGGGAG.

Comments on this clone: The CDR3 end is not reached by the read, which stops 3 residues before it; the germline J gene fills it in. The rearrangement uses TRBV28 and TRBJ2-5; D possibly corresponds to TRBD1 (5 bases). The CDR3 extends over 16 amino acids. The V and J ends lost 2 bases and 5 bases respectively, with 18 bases between them. Germline values: CDR1 MDHEN, CDR2 SYDVKM. The DNA read from the CDR3 is TGTGCCAGCAGTTTAGGAGACAGCCTACCTCAGGAGACC. It is translated as CASSLGDSLPQET. The full CDR3 is CASSLGDSLPQETQYF. The variable domain in full, with the rest retrieved from reference TRBV28 and TRBJ2-5, is DVKVTQSSRYLVKRTGEKVFLECVQDMDHENMFWYRQDPGLGLRLIYFSYDVKMKEKGDIPEGYSVSREKKERFSLILESASTNQTSMYLCASSLGDSLPQETQYFGPGTRLLVL.

Remarks on this clone: The observed sequence ends 3 residues before the CDR3 terminus, with the missing tail filled in from the germline J gene. The rearrangement links TRBV5-1 to TRBJ1-2; 8 bases map to TRBD1. Germline V lookup: CDR1 SGHRS, CDR2 YFSETQ. There are 13 residues in the CDR3. Incomplete CDR3 DNA: TGCGCCAGCAGCCGAACAGGGGGGCAAGGC. As protein: CASSRTGGQG. The CDR3 as a whole reads CASSRTGGQGYTF.

As regards this clone: The observed sequence ends 3 residues before the CDR3 terminus, with the missing tail filled in from the germline J gene. V gene TRBV15 combines with J gene TRBJ2-7, with D possibly TRBD1 on 5 matching bases. The CDR3 length is 12 residues. Trimming left V 1 base short and J 6 bases short, with 7 bases between. From germline, CDR1 is LNHNV and CDR2 YYDKDF (reference sequence). This chain's CDR3 is CATSRAGFEQYF. CDR3 DNA (partial): TGTGCCACCAGCAGAGCAGGGTTCGAG.

Comment on this clone: The read falls 3 residues short of the CDR3 end, and the missing part is taken from the germline J gene. The chain carries TRBV29-1 and TRBJ2-7; D possibly corresponds to TRBD1 (6 bases). This CDR3 is built from 13 residues. Germline V gives CDR1 SQVTM, CDR2 ANQGSEA. V was cut by 7 bases and J by 0 bases, with 13 bases left in between. The DNA read from the CDR3 is TGCAGCGCGACCGGGACACCCTCCTACGAG. This encodes CSATGTPSYE. The full CDR3 protein reads CSATGTPSYEQYF.

A word on this clone: The read terminates 3 residues before the CDR3 end, so the remaining end is supplied by the germline J gene. This sequence joins TRBV19 and TRBJ2-3; D unresolved. The germline gives CDR1 LNHDA, CDR2 SQIVND (reference sequence). The CDR3 has 12 residues. The V end was cut by 5 bases, the J end by 4 bases, with 7 bases between. The covered CDR3 bases are TGTGCCAGTAGTCGACAAGCAGATACG. Its translation: CASSRQADT. The entire CDR3 protein is CASSRQADTQYF.

Remarks on this clone: The CDR3 goes on 3 residues after the read ends, and that part is filled in from the germline J gene. The V and J genes are TRBV12-3 or TRBV12-4 and TRBJ1-6; TRBD1 agrees at 9 bases. The J segment lost 7 bases and the V segment lost 6 bases, leaving 4 bases of the junction unmatched. This CDR3 contains 14 residues. CDR3 DNA (partial): TGTGCCAGCAGGGGGGGACAGGGAAATTCACCC. It codes for CASRGGQGNSP. The entire CDR3 is CASRGGQGNSPLHF.